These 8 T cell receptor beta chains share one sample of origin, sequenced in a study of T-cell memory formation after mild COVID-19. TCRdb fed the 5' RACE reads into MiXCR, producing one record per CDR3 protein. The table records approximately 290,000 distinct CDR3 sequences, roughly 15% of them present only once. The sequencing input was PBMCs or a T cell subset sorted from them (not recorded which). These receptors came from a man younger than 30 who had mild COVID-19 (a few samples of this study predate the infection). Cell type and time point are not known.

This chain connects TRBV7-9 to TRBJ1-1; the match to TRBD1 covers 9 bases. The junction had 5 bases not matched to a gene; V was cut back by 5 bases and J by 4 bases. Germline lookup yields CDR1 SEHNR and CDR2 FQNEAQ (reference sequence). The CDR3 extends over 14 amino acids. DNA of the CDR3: TGTGCCAGCAGCACGCGGACAGGGGTCACTGAAGCTTTCTTT. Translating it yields CASSTRTGVTEAFF. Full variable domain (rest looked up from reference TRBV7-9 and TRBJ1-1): DTGVSQNPRHKITKRGQNVTFRCDPISEHNRLYWYRQTLGQGPEFLTYFQNEAQLEKSRLLSDRFSAERPKGSFSTLEIQRTEQGDSAMYLCASSTRTGVTEAFFGQGTRLTVV.

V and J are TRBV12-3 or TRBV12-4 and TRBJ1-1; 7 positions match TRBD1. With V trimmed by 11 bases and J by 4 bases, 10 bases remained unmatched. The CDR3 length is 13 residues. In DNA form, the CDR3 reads TGTGCCGTTAACAGGGGCAAGGCCACTGAAGCTTTCTTT. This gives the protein CAVNRGKATEAFF.

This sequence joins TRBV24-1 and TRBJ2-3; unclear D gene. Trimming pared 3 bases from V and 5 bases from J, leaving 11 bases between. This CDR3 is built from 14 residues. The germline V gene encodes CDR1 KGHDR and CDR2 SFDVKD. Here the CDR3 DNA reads TGTGCCACCAGTGATCGAAAAACGGGAGATACGCAGTATTTT. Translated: CATSDRKTGDTQYF.

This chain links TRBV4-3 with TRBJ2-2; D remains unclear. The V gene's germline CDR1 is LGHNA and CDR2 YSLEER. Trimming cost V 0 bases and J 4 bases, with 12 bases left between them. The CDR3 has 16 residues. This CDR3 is CASSQDMGVGTGELFF. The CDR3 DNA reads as TGCGCCAGCAGCCAAGATATGGGTGTGGGCACCGGGGAGCTGTTTTTT.

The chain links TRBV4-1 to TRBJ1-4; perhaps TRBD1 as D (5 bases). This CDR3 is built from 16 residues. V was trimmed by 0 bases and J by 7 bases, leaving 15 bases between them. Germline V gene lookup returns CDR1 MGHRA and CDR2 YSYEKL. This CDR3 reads CASSQDPGRLIEKLFF. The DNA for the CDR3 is TGCGCCAGCAGCCAAGATCCGGGACGCCTAATTGAAAAACTGTTTTTT.

In DNA, the CDR3 is TGTGCCAGCAGCCAAGATTACAGGGATGGTGAAAAACTGTTTTTT. As protein: CASSQDYRDGEKLFF. V is TRBV4-2 and J is TRBJ1-4; tentatively, D is TRBD1 (6 bases). Trimming stripped 0 bases from V and 7 bases from J, with 12 bases between. Looked up from germline, CDR1 is LGHNA and CDR2 is YNFKEQ. The CDR3 totals 15 residues.

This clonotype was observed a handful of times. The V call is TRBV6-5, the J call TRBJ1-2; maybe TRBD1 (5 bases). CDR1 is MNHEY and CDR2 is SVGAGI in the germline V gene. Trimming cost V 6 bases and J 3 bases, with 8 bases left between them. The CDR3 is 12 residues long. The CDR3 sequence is CASRGQDYGYTF. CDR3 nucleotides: TGTGCCAGCAGGGGGCAGGACTATGGCTACACCTTC.

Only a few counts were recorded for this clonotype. CDR3 protein: CASSQAASGTYEQYF. Written as DNA, the CDR3 is TGTGCCAGCAGCCAAGCTGCTAGCGGGACCTACGAGCAGTACTTC. This chain uses TRBV6-2 or TRBV6-3 with TRBJ2-7; TRBD2 matches at 9 bases. Germline CDR1 reads MNHEY; CDR2 reads SVGEGT. J was trimmed by 2 bases and V by 6 bases; bases with no gene match: 8. The CDR3 contains 15 residues.